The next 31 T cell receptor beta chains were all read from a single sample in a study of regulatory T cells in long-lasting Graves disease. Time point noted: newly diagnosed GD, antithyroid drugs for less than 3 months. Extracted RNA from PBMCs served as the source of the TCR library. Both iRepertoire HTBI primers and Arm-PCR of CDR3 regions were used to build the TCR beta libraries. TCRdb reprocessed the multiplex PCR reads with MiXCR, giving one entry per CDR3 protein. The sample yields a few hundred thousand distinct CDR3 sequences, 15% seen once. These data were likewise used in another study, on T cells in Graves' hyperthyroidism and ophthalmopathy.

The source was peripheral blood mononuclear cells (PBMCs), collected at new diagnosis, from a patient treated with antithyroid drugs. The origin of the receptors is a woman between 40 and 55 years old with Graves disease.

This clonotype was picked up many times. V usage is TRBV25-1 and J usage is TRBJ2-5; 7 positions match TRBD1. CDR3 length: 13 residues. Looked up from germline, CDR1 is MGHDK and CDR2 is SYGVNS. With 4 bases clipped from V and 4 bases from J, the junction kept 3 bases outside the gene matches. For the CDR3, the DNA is TGTGCCAGCAGTGGCCGACAGGGAGAGACCCAGTACTTC. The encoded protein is CASSGRQGETQYF.

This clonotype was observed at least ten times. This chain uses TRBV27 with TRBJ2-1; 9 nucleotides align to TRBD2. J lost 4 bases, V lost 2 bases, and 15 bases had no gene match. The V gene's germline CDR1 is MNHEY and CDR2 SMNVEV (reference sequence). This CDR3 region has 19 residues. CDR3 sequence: CASSLRPSTAGGIYNEQFF. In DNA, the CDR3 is TGTGCCAGCAGTTTACGACCCTCGACAGCGGGAGGAATTTACAATGAGCAGTTCTTC.

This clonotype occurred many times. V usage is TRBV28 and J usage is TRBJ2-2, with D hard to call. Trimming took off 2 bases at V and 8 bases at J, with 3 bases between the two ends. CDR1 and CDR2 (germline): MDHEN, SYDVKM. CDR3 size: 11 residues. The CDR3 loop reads CASSLDGELFF. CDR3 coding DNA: TGTGCCAGCAGTTTAGATGGGGAGCTGTTTTTT.

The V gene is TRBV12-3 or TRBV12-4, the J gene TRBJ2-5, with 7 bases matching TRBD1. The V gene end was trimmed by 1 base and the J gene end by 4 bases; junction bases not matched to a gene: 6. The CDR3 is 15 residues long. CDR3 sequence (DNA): TGTGCCAGCAGTTTAGAGGGGACAGTCACAGAGACCCAGTACTTC. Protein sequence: CASSLEGTVTETQYF.

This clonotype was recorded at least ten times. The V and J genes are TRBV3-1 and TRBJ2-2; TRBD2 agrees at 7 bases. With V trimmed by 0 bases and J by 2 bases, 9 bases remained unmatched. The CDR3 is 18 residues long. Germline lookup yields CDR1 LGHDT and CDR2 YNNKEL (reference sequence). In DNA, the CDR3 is TGTGCCAGCAGCCAAGAAGGCGGGGCTAGCGGAAACACCGGGGAGCTGTTTTTT. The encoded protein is CASSQEGGASGNTGELFF.

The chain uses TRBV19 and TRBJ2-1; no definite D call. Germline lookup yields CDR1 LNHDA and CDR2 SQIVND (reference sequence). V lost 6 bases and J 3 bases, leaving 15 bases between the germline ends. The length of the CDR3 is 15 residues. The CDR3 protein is CASSPRSGDYNEQFF. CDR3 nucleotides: TGTGCCAGTAGCCCGAGGAGTGGCGACTACAATGAGCAGTTCTTC.

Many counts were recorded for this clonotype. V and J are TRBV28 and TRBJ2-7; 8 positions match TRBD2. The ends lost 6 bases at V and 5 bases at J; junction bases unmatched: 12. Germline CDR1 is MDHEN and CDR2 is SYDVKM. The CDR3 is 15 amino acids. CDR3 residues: CASRLAGRPRDEQYF. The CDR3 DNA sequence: TGTGCCAGCAGATTAGCGGGAAGACCGCGGGACGAGCAGTACTTC. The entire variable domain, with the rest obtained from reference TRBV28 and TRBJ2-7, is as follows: DVKVTQSSRYLVKRTGEKVFLECVQDMDHENMFWYRQDPGLGLRLIYFSYDVKMKEKGDIPEGYSVSREKKERFSLILESASTNQTSMYLCASRLAGRPRDEQYFGPGTRLTVT.

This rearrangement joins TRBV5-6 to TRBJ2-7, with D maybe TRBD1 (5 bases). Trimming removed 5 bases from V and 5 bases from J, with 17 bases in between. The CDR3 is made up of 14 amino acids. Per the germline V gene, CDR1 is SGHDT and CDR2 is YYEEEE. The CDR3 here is CASSSQAGFDEQYF. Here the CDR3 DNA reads TGTGCCAGCAGTTCACAGGCCGGTTTCGACGAGCAGTACTTC.

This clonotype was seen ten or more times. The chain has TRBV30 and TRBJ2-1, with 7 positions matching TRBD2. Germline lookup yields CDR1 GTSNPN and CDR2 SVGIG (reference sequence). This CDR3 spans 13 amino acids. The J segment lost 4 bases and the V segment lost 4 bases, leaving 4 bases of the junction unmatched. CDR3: CAWTSSGYNEQFF. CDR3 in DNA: TGTGCCTGGACGAGTAGCGGGTACAATGAGCAGTTCTTC. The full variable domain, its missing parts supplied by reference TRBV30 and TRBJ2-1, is SQTIHQWPATLVQPVGSPLSLECTVEGTSNPNLYWYRQAAGRGLQLLFYSVGIGQISSEVPQNLSASRPQDRQFILSSKKLLLSDSGFYLCAWTSSGYNEQFFGPGTRLTVL.

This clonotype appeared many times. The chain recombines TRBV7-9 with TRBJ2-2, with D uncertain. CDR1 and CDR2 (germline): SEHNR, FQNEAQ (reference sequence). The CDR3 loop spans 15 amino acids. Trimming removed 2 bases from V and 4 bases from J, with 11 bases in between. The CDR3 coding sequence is TGTGCCAGCAGCTTACGCCCTGGGTCCACCGGGGAGCTGTTTTTT. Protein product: CASSLRPGSTGELFF.

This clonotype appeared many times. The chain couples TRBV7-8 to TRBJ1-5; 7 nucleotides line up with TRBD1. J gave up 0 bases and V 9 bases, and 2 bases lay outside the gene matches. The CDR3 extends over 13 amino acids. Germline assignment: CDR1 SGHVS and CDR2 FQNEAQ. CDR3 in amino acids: CASNRGSNQPQHF. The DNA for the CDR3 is TGTGCCAGTAACAGGGGTAGCAATCAGCCCCAGCATTTT.

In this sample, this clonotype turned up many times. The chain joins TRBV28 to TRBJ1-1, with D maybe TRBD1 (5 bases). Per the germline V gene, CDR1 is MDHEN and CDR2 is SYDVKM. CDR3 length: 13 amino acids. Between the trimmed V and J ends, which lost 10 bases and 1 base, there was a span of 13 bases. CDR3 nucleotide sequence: TGTGCCACGAATTATAGGGGGAACACTGAAGCTTTCTTT. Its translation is CATNYRGNTEAFF.

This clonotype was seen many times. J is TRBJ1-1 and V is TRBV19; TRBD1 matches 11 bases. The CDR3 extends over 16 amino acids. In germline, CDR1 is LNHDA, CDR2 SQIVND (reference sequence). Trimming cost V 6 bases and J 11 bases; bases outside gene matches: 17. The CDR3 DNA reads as TGTGCCAGTAGCGCGCAACTTCAGGGACAGGGGGATATGGCTTTCTTT. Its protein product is CASSAQLQGQGDMAFF.

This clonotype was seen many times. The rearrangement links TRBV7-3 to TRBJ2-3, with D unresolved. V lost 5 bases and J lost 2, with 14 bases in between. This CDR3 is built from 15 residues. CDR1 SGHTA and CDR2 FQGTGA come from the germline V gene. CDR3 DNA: TGTGCCAGCAGCAAAGATGGCAGCTTCACAGATACGCAGTATTTT. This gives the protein CASSKDGSFTDTQYF.

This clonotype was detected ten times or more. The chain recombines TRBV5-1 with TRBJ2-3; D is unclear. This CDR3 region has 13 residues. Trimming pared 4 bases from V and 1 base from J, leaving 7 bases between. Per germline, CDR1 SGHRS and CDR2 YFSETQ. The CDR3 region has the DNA TGCGCCAGCAGCCCAGACCGCACAGATACGCAGTATTTT. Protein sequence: CASSPDRTDTQYF. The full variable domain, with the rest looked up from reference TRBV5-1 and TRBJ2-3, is KAGVTQTPRYLIKTRGQQVTLSCSPISGHRSVSWYQQTPGQGLQFLFEYFSETQRNKGNFPGRFSGRQFSNSRSEMNVSTLELGDSALYLCASSPDRTDTQYFGPGTRLTVL.

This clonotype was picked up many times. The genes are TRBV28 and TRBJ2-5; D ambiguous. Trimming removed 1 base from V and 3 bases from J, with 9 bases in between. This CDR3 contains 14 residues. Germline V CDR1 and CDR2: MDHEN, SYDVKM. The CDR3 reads CASSLFSEEETQYF. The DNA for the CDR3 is TGTGCCAGCAGTTTATTTTCAGAGGAAGAGACCCAGTACTTC.

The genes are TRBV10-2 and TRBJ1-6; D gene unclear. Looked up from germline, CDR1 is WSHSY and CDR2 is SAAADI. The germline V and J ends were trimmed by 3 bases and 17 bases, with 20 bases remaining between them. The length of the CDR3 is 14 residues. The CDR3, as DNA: TGCGCCAGCAGTGACGGACGGACTATTCACGTTTTCCACTTT. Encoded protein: CASSDGRTIHVFHF.

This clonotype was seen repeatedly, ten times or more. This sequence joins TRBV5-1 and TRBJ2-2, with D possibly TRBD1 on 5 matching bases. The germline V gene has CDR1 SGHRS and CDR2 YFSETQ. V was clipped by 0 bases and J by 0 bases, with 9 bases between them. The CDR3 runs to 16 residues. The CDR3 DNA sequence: TGCGCCAGCAGCTTGGCCCAGGGCCCGAACACCGGGGAGCTGTTTTTT. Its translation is CASSLAQGPNTGELFF.

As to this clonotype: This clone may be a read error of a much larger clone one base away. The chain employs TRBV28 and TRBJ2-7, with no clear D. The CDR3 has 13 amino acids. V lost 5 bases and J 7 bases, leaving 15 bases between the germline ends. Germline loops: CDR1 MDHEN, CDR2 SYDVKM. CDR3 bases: TGTGCCAGCAGTGGCGGATTTATGGGGGAGCAGTACTTC. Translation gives CASSGGFMGEQYF. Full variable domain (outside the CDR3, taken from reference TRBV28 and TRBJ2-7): DVKVTQSSRYLVKRTGEKVFLECVQDMDHENMFWYRQDPGLGLRLIYFSYDVKMKEKGDIPEGYSVSREKKERFSLILESASTNQTSMYLCASSGGFMGEQYFGPGTRLTVT.

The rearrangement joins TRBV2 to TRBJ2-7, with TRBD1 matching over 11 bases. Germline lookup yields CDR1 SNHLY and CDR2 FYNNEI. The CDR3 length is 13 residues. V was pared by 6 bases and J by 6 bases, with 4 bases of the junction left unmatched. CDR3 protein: CASSLDRGLEQYF. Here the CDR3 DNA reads TGTGCCAGCAGCCTGGACAGGGGGCTCGAGCAGTACTTC. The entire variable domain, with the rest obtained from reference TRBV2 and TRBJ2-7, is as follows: EPEVTQTPSHQVTQMGQEVILRCVPISNHLYFYWYRQILGQKVEFLVSFYNNEISEKSEIFDDQFSVERPDGSNFTLKIRSTKLEDSAMYFCASSLDRGLEQYFGPGTRLTVT.

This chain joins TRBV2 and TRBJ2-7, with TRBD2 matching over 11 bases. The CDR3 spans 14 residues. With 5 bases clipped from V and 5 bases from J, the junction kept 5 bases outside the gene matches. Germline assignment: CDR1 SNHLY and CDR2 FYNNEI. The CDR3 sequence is CASSKTSGTDEQYF. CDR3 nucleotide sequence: TGTGCCAGCAGTAAGACTAGCGGGACTGACGAGCAGTACTTC. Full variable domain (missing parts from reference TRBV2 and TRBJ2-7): EPEVTQTPSHQVTQMGQEVILRCVPISNHLYFYWYRQILGQKVEFLVSFYNNEISEKSEIFDDQFSVERPDGSNFTLKIRSTKLEDSAMYFCASSKTSGTDEQYFGPGTRLTVT.

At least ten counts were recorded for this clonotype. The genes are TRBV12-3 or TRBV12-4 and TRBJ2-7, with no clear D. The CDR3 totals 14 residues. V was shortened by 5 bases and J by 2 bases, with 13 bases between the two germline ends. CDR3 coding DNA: TGTGCCAGCAGTCCGAGACGGAGAACCTACGAGCAGTACTTC. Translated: CASSPRRRTYEQYF.

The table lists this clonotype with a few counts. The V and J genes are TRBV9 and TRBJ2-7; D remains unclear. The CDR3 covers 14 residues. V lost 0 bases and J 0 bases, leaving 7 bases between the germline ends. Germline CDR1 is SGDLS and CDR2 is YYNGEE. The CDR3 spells CASSVASTSYEQYF. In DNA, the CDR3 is TGTGCCAGCAGCGTAGCGAGTACCTCCTACGAGCAGTACTTC.

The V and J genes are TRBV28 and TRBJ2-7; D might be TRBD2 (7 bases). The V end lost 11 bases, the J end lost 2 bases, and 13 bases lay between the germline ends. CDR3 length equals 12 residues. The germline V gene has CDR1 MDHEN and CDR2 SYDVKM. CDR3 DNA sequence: TGTGCCGGGGGGAGGGGGGCCTACGAGCAGTACTTC. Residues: CAGGRGAYEQYF. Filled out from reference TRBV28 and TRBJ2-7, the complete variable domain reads DVKVTQSSRYLVKRTGEKVFLECVQDMDHENMFWYRQDPGLGLRLIYFSYDVKMKEKGDIPEGYSVSREKKERFSLILESASTNQTSMYLCAGGRGAYEQYFGPGTRLTVT.

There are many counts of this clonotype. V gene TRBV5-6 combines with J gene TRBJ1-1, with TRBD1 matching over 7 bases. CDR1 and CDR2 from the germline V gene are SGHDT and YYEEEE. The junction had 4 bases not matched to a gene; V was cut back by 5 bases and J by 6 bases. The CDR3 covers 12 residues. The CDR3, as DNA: TGTGCCAGCAGGTCACAGGGGTCTGAAGCTTTCTTT. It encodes CASRSQGSEAFF.

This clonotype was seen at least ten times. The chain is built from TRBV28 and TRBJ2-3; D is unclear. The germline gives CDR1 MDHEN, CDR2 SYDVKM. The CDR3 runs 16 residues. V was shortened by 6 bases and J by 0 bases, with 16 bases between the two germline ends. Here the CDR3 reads CASRDSGGPSTDTQYF. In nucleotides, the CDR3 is TGTGCCAGCAGAGATTCGGGTGGCCCTAGCACAGATACGCAGTATTTT.

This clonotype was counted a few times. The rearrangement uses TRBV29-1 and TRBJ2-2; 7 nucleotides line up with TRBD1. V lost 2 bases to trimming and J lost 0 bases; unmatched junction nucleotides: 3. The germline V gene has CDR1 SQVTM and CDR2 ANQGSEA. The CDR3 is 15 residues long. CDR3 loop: CSVERDSPNTGELFF. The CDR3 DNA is TGCAGCGTTGAAAGGGACAGCCCGAACACCGGGGAGCTGTTTTTT.

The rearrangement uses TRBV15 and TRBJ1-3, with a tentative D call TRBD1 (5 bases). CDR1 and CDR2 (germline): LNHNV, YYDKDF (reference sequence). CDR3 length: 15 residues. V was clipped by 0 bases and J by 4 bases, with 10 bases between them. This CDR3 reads CATSRDRGAGNTIYF. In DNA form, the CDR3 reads TGTGCCACCAGCAGAGATCGAGGGGCGGGAAACACCATATATTTT.

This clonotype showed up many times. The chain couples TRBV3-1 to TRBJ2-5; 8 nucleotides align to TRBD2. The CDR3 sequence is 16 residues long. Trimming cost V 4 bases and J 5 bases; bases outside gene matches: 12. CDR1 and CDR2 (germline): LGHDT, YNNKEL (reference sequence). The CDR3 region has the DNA TGTGCCAGCAGCCTCACCCCCGGGGGGGCGTTTGAGACCCAGTACTTC. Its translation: CASSLTPGGAFETQYF.

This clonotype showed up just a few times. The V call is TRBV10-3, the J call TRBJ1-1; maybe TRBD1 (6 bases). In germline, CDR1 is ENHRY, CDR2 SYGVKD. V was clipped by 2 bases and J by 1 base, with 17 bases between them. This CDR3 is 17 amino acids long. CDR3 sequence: CAISEGGGTAQNTEAFF. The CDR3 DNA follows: TGTGCCATCAGTGAGGGAGGGGGGACGGCTCAGAACACTGAAGCTTTCTTT.

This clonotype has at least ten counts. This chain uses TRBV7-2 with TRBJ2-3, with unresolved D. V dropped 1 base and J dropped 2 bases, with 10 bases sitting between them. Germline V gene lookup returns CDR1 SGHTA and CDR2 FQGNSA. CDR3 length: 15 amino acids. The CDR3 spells CASSLGSRPTDTQYF. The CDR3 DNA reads TGTGCCAGCAGCTTAGGTTCCCGCCCCACAGATACGCAGTATTTT.